The 17 T cell receptor beta chains reported below all come from one sample, sequenced in a study of cytomegalovirus exposure and HLA in healthy donors. Use of 60 Vbeta and 13 Jbeta primers characterized the PCR. Method: immunoSEQ multiplex PCR; TCRdb's copy keeps in-frame clones and lacks some. The specimen's table records 150,000 or so clones. The sample consisted of PBMCs. These receptors were obtained from a woman aged 18 to 35 in good health and CMV-seronegative.

The rearrangement links TRBV5-1 to TRBJ2-5; 13 bases fit TRBD2. This CDR3 contains 16 residues. The J segment lost 2 bases and the V segment lost 2 bases, leaving 3 bases of the junction unmatched. The germline V gene encodes CDR1 SGHRS and CDR2 YFSETQ. The CDR3 loop is CASSFGTSGNQETQYF. The CDR3 DNA sequence: TGCGCCAGCAGCTTCGGGACTAGCGGGAATCAAGAGACCCAGTACTTC.

The chain is built from TRBV5-5 and TRBJ1-2, with D tentatively TRBD1 (5 bases). Germline CDR1 and CDR2: SGHKS and YYEKEE (reference sequence). The ends were cut back, 0 bases at V and 3 bases at J, with 6 bases in the middle. This CDR3 has 13 amino acids. CDR3 protein: CASSLDRHYGYTF. CDR3 coding DNA: TGTGCCAGCAGCTTGGACAGGCACTATGGCTACACCTTC.

This chain connects TRBV4-1 to TRBJ2-1, with 13 bases matching TRBD2. With V trimmed by 1 base and J by 10 bases, 7 bases remained unmatched. CDR1 and CDR2 from the germline V gene are MGHRA and YSYEKL. This CDR3 comprises 16 residues. The CDR3 DNA is TGCGCCAGCAGCCAAGTGAAACTAGCGGGAGGGGGGGAGCAGTTCTTC. Amino acids: CASSQVKLAGGGEQFF.

This CDR3 is CASSPSGDTQYF. The CDR3 bases are TGTGCCAGCAGTCCCTCCGGAGATACGCAGTATTTT. The chain carries TRBV6-6 and TRBJ2-3, with D hard to call. This CDR3 has 12 residues. Germline CDR1 and CDR2: MNHNY and SVGAGI (reference sequence). V lost 5 bases and J 5 bases, leaving 8 bases between the germline ends.

The rearrangement uses TRBV4-1 and TRBJ2-7; TRBD1 matches 9 bases. V lost 0 bases and J lost 7; bases outside the gene matches: 7. Per germline, CDR1 MGHRA and CDR2 YSYEKL. This CDR3 is 15 amino acids long. As DNA, the CDR3 is TGCGCCAGCAGCCAAGATGGGACAGGGAATTGGGAGCAGTACTTC. Translated, it gives CASSQDGTGNWEQYF.

This chain joins TRBV7-3 and TRBJ2-4; tentative D call: TRBD2 (5 bases). This CDR3 has 19 amino acids. Germline V gene lookup returns CDR1 SGHTA and CDR2 FQGTGA. V lost 0 bases, J lost 0 bases, and 18 bases lay in between. CDR3 sequence (DNA): TGTGCCAGCAGCTTAACGTACTGGAGGCTAAATCTAGCCAAAAACATTCAGTACTTC. It codes for CASSLTYWRLNLAKNIQYF. The full variable domain, rest sourced from reference TRBV7-3 and TRBJ2-4, is GAGVSQTPSNKVTEKGKYVELRCDPISGHTALYWYRQSLGQGPEFLIYFQGTGAADDSGLPNDRFFAVRPEGSVSTLKIQRTERGDSAVYLCASSLTYWRLNLAKNIQYFGAGTRLSVL.

The chain couples TRBV28 to TRBJ1-3, with D perhaps TRBD1 (6 bases). This CDR3 has 14 residues. Germline-derived CDR1 and CDR2 are MDHEN and SYDVKM. Trimming cost V 4 bases and J 7 bases, with 14 bases left between them. The DNA for the CDR3 is TGTGCCAGCAGTTCGGCGGGGGCGCTGAACACCATATATTTT. Its protein product is CASSSAGALNTIYF.

V usage is TRBV7-8 and J usage is TRBJ1-6, with TRBD1 matching 8 bases. Germline CDR1 is SGHVS and CDR2 is FQNEAQ. Trimming removed 2 bases from V and 14 bases from J; junction bases left unmatched: 14. The CDR3 contains 16 residues. In DNA, the CDR3 is TGTGCCAGCAGCTTACCTCGGACAGGGTGGAATCGGTCCCTCCACTTT. This gives the protein CASSLPRTGWNRSLHF.

The V call is TRBV6-1, the J call TRBJ1-1; 7 nucleotides align to TRBD1. Germline values: CDR1 MNHNS, CDR2 SASEGT. The CDR3 is made up of 17 amino acids. The J segment lost 6 bases and the V segment lost 4 bases, leaving 17 bases of the junction unmatched. The CDR3 DNA reads as TGTGCCAGCAGTGCTGAAAGGGGGCGGATAATTAGCGCTGAAGCTTTCTTT. Translating it yields CASSAERGRIISAEAFF.

The J gene is TRBJ1-2, the V gene TRBV18; 7 bases align to TRBD1. Trimming cost V 3 bases and J 5 bases; bases outside gene matches: 6. The CDR3 sequence is 14 residues long. In germline, CDR1 is KGHSH, CDR2 LQKENI. The CDR3: CASSPGQERYGYTF. In DNA, the CDR3 is TGTGCCAGCTCACCCGGACAGGAACGATATGGCTACACCTTC.

The J gene is TRBJ2-2, the V gene TRBV19; no clear D. CDR1 LNHDA and CDR2 SQIVND come from the germline V gene (reference sequence). There are 14 residues in the CDR3. The V and J ends lost 3 bases and 1 base respectively, with 6 bases between them. CDR3: CASSIAQNTGELFF. The CDR3 bases are TGTGCCAGTAGTATCGCACAGAACACCGGGGAGCTGTTTTTT.

The J gene is TRBJ2-1, the V gene TRBV7-2; no firm D call. The germline V gene encodes CDR1 SGHTA and CDR2 FQGNSA. The length of the CDR3 is 11 residues. V lost 6 bases and J 10 bases, leaving 10 bases between the germline ends. CDR3 in amino acids: CASSFPREQFF. CDR3 coding DNA: TGTGCCAGCAGTTTCCCCAGGGAGCAGTTCTTC.

The chain couples TRBV7-9 to TRBJ2-1, with D possibly being TRBD2 (6 bases). With 4 bases removed from V and 0 bases from J, the gap between germline ends came to 13 bases. The germline CDR1 and CDR2 sequences are SEHNR and FQNEAQ (reference sequence). CDR3 length: 16 amino acids. CDR3 protein: CASSWGLASSYNEQFF. CDR3 sequence (DNA): TGTGCCAGCAGCTGGGGACTCGCAAGCTCCTACAATGAGCAGTTCTTC. Full variable domain (outside the CDR3, taken from reference TRBV7-9 and TRBJ2-1): DTGVSQNPRHKITKRGQNVTFRCDPISEHNRLYWYRQTLGQGPEFLTYFQNEAQLEKSRLLSDRFSAERPKGSFSTLEIQRTEQGDSAMYLCASSWGLASSYNEQFFGPGTRLTVL.

The CDR3 here is CASSFYYEQYF. The CDR3 DNA reads as TGTGCCAGCAGCTTCTATTACGAGCAGTACTTC. This chain links TRBV7-2 with TRBJ2-7; the D is unclear. This CDR3 spans 11 amino acids. Germline V gene data show CDR1 as SGHTA and CDR2 as FQGNSA. Trimming took 3 bases from V and 4 from J, leaving 4 bases between them.

The rearrangement uses TRBV7-2 and TRBJ2-7; D gene uncertain. V dropped 5 bases and J dropped 6 bases, with 14 bases sitting between them. CDR3 length: 13 residues. Germline V lookup: CDR1 SGHTA, CDR2 FQGNSA. The CDR3 reads CASSPQRSGEQYV. CDR3 in DNA: TGTGCCAGCAGCCCGCAGCGATCCGGCGAGCAGTACGTC.

CDR3 region: CASSHQGSGYNEQFF. For the CDR3, the DNA is TGTGCCAGCAGTCACCAAGGTTCAGGGTACAATGAGCAGTTCTTC. The J gene is TRBJ2-1, the V gene TRBV27; maybe TRBD1 (5 bases). Germline assignment: CDR1 MNHEY and CDR2 SMNVEV (reference sequence). Trimming removed 5 bases at V and 4 bases at J, with 15 bases between. CDR3 length equals 15 residues.

The CDR3 DNA is TGTGCCAGCAGTTACTCAGGGGGCCTCTATTCACCCCTCCACTTT. It translates to CASSYSGGLYSPLHF. The rearrangement links TRBV6-5 to TRBJ1-6, with 7 bases aligning to TRBD1. This CDR3 contains 15 residues. The V and J ends lost 0 bases and 8 bases, in that order; junction bases with no gene match: 4. The germline V gene encodes CDR1 MNHEY and CDR2 SVGAGI.